The 31 T cell receptor beta chains below come from one sample, sequenced in a study of identical twins' blood T cells. TCRdb recomputed calls from the 5' RACE reads with MiXCR, one row per CDR3 protein. The table shows about 370,000 distinct CDR3 sequences, with roughly 27% occurring only once. Sequencing was performed on PBMCs. The receptors derive from a woman aged 18 to 50 in good health.

This clonotype was detected many times. The rearrangement uses TRBV20-1 and TRBJ1-6, with unresolved D. The CDR3 sequence is 14 residues long. V was trimmed by 6 bases and J by 6 bases, leaving 15 bases between them. Germline V gives CDR1 DFQATT, CDR2 SNEGSKA (reference sequence). For the CDR3, the DNA is TGCAGTGCCCACACCCCGCAGGTTAATTCACCCCTCCACTTT. This codes for CSAHTPQVNSPLHF.

This clonotype was counted a few times. The chain is built from TRBV5-1 and TRBJ2-3; unclear D gene. V shed 4 bases and J shed 10 bases, with 10 bases lying between them. CDR3 length: 11 amino acids. Germline V lookup: CDR1 SGHRS, CDR2 YFSETQ. DNA of the CDR3: TGCGCCAGCAGCCAGGAATACTCGCAGTATTTT. This gives the protein CASSQEYSQYF.

This clonotype was observed many times. The rearrangement links TRBV7-6 to TRBJ2-2; unclear D gene. The V and J ends lost 11 bases and 1 base respectively, with 5 bases between them. Per the germline V gene, CDR1 is SGHVS and CDR2 is FNYEAQ. The CDR3 is made up of 11 amino acids. In nucleotides, the CDR3 is TGTGCCTCGAAGAACACCGGGGAGCTGTTTTTT. Translation: CASKNTGELFF. Filled out from reference TRBV7-6 and TRBJ2-2, the complete variable domain reads GAGVSQSPRYKVTKRGQDVALRCDPISGHVSLYWYRQALGQGPEFLTYFNYEAQQDKSGLPNDRFSAERPEGSISTLTIQRTEQRDSAMYRCASKNTGELFFGEGSRLTVL.

V is TRBV7-9 and J is TRBJ1-1; 11 bases are a match to TRBD1. The CDR3 contains 15 residues. CDR1 is SEHNR and CDR2 is FQNEAQ in the germline V gene (reference sequence). Unmatched junction bases numbered 4, after V lost 7 bases and J lost 0 bases. As DNA, the CDR3 is TGTGCCAGCACTTCGGACAGGGGGCTGAACACTGAAGCTTTCTTT. Residues: CASTSDRGLNTEAFF.

The rearrangement links TRBV5-1 to TRBJ2-3, with 7 bases identical to TRBD2. In germline, CDR1 is SGHRS, CDR2 YFSETQ. The trim removed 2 bases at V and 7 bases at J, leaving 7 bases unmatched. The CDR3 contains 14 residues. CDR3 region: CASSFGGSTYTQYF. CDR3 nucleotides: TGCGCCAGCAGCTTCGGCGGGAGTACATATACGCAGTATTTT.

The chain joins TRBV6-2 or TRBV6-3 to TRBJ1-2; D call uncertain. Trimming left V 5 bases short and J 5 bases short, with 9 bases between. The germline gives CDR1 MNHEY, CDR2 SVGEGT. This CDR3 has 12 residues. The CDR3 loop reads CASSRGRYGYTF. As DNA, the CDR3 is TGTGCCAGCAGTCGAGGGCGATATGGCTACACCTTC.

The DNA of the CDR3 is TGTGCCAGCGGAGAACCCACCGGGGAGCTGTTTTTT. Amino acids: CASGEPTGELFF. The gene calls are TRBV6-1 and TRBJ2-2, with D hard to call. The CDR3 is 12 residues long. The germline V gene encodes CDR1 MNHNS and CDR2 SASEGT. Trimming shortened V by 8 bases and J by 4 bases, and 8 bases separated the two germline ends.

This clonotype appeared a few times. The J gene is TRBJ2-3, the V gene TRBV14; 9 bases agree with TRBD2. Germline lookup yields CDR1 SGHDN and CDR2 FVKESK. The CDR3 is 18 residues long. V trimming: 2 bases; J trimming: 2 bases; junction bases outside the gene matches: 11. In nucleotides, the CDR3 is TGTGCCAGCAGCCAACACAGGACTAGCGCCCGGTTCACAGATACGCAGTATTTT. Amino acids: CASSQHRTSARFTDTQYF.

The genes are TRBV5-6 and TRBJ2-3, with D unclear. V lost 0 bases and J lost 1, with 6 bases in between. CDR1 is SGHDT, CDR2 YYEEEE, per germline. The CDR3 covers 14 residues. The CDR3 region is CASSLAHRTDTQYF. As DNA, the CDR3 is TGTGCCAGCAGCTTGGCCCACCGCACAGATACGCAGTATTTT.

This sequence joins TRBV5-1 and TRBJ2-1; D is perhaps TRBD2 (6 bases). Germline V gene data show CDR1 as SGHRS and CDR2 as YFSETQ. The CDR3 spans 17 residues. The V end was cut by 0 bases, the J end by 4 bases, with 17 bases between. This chain's CDR3 is CASSLGASEALYNEQFF. CDR3 DNA: TGCGCCAGCAGCTTGGGGGCTAGCGAGGCACTTTACAATGAGCAGTTCTTC. Looking up the rest from reference TRBV5-1 and TRBJ2-1 gives the full variable domain: KAGVTQTPRYLIKTRGQQVTLSCSPISGHRSVSWYQQTPGQGLQFLFEYFSETQRNKGNFPGRFSGRQFSNSRSEMNVSTLELGDSALYLCASSLGASEALYNEQFFGPGTRLTVL.

About this clonotype itself: Compared with germline, one end of the junction differs, possibly owing to a read error. This chain connects TRBV5-1 to TRBJ2-7, with 9 bases identical to TRBD1. The CDR3 is made up of 14 amino acids. Germline V lookup: CDR1 SGHRS, CDR2 YFSETQ. The DNA of the CDR3 is TGCGCCAGCAGCTCCGGCGACAGGGGGATCGTGCAGTGCTTC. This codes for CASSSGDRGIVQCF.

This clonotype was seen a handful of times. The chain joins TRBV3-1 to TRBJ2-5; 10 nucleotides line up with TRBD2. The CDR3 has 15 amino acids. Germline trimming cut 5 bases from V and 3 bases from J; bases unmatched to any gene: 6. The germline V gene has CDR1 LGHDT and CDR2 YNNKEL (reference sequence). CDR3 residues: CASSDATSGKETQYF. In DNA, the CDR3 is TGTGCCAGCAGCGATGCAACTAGCGGGAAAGAGACCCAGTACTTC.

The J gene is TRBJ2-3, the V gene TRBV7-9; D not certain. The CDR3 is 13 residues long. Germline V gene data show CDR1 as SEHNR and CDR2 as FQNEAQ (reference sequence). The germline V and J ends were trimmed by 9 bases and 1 base, with 11 bases remaining between them. CDR3 residues: CARSSLGTDTQYF. CDR3 DNA: TGTGCCAGGAGTAGCTTGGGCACAGATACGCAGTATTTT.

This clonotype appeared a few times. CDR3 sequence (DNA): TGCAGCGTTGATTTAGCGGGAGGCCCGGATACGCAGTATTTT. Residues: CSVDLAGGPDTQYF. The chain links TRBV29-1 to TRBJ2-3, with 10 bases matching TRBD2. J gave up 6 bases and V 3 bases, and 6 bases lay outside the gene matches. The CDR3 is made up of 14 amino acids. Germline V gene lookup returns CDR1 SQVTM and CDR2 ANQGSEA.

V is TRBV7-6 and J is TRBJ1-5, with D possibly matching TRBD1 (6 bases). V lost 1 base to trimming and J lost 6 bases, with 13 bases between them. Germline V lookup: CDR1 SGHVS, CDR2 FNYEAQ. The CDR3 consists of 15 residues. CDR3 in DNA: TGTGCCAGCAGCTTAGGGCAGGGGCTTGGTCAGCCCCAGCATTTT. As protein: CASSLGQGLGQPQHF.

A word on this clonotype: A read error may produce the germline difference seen at one junction end. This chain joins TRBV27 and TRBJ1-1, with D perhaps TRBD1 (5 bases). Germline CDR1 and CDR2: MNHEY and SMNVEV (reference sequence). The CDR3 has 18 amino acids. The CDR3 protein is CTSMGGLGQALPYTEAFF. In DNA form, the CDR3 reads TGTACCAGCATGGGTGGATTGGGGCAGGCCTTGCCCTACACTGAAGCTTTCTTT.

This chain uses TRBV10-3 with TRBJ2-2, with TRBD2 identical over 13 bases. The CDR3 consists of 16 residues. Trimming at V came to 6 bases and at J to 5 bases, leaving 6 bases not matched to a gene. Germline V gene sequence: CDR1 ENHRY, CDR2 SYGVKD. The CDR3 sequence is CAIRGLAGDKTGELFF. CDR3 nucleotide sequence: TGTGCCATCAGAGGACTAGCGGGAGATAAGACCGGGGAGCTGTTTTTT.

This clonotype turned up a few times. The chain uses TRBV5-1 and TRBJ1-2; 8 nucleotides line up with TRBD1. The germline CDR1 and CDR2 sequences are SGHRS and YFSETQ. This CDR3 is built from 17 residues. Trimming cost V 1 base and J 0 bases; bases outside gene matches: 8. The CDR3, as DNA: TGCGCCAGCAGCTTGTGGACAGGGTTTGGAGCTAACTATGGCTACACCTTC. Translating it yields CASSLWTGFGANYGYTF. Looking up the rest from reference TRBV5-1 and TRBJ1-2 gives the full variable domain: KAGVTQTPRYLIKTRGQQVTLSCSPISGHRSVSWYQQTPGQGLQFLFEYFSETQRNKGNFPGRFSGRQFSNSRSEMNVSTLELGDSALYLCASSLWTGFGANYGYTFGSGTRLTVV.

This clonotype was detected ten times or more. V is TRBV14 and J is TRBJ1-1, with a tentative D call TRBD1 (5 bases). Germline values: CDR1 SGHDN, CDR2 FVKESK. The length of the CDR3 is 15 residues. V was pared by 3 bases and J by 1 base, with 12 bases between. The CDR3 coding sequence is TGTGCCAGCAGCCACACTGACAGCAGGAACACTGAAGCTTTCTTT. As protein: CASSHTDSRNTEAFF.

There are a few counts of this clonotype. This chain joins TRBV4-1 and TRBJ1-1, with TRBD1 matching 7 bases. J lost 7 bases, V lost 4 bases, and 15 bases had no gene match. From germline, CDR1 is MGHRA and CDR2 YSYEKL. The CDR3 has 16 residues. CDR3 region: CASSPYKRKGAHEAFF. In nucleotides, the CDR3 is TGCGCCAGCAGCCCGTATAAACGGAAGGGGGCCCATGAAGCTTTCTTT.

There are a few counts of this clonotype. The J gene is TRBJ1-1, the V gene TRBV14; tentatively, D is TRBD1 (5 bases). Germline assignment: CDR1 SGHDN and CDR2 FVKESK. The CDR3 spans 13 residues. V was trimmed by 3 bases and J by 1 base, leaving 6 bases between them. The CDR3: CASSHTGNTEAFF. CDR3 nucleotides: TGTGCCAGCAGCCACACAGGGAACACTGAAGCTTTCTTT.

The rearrangement joins TRBV27 to TRBJ1-1; 7 nucleotides agree with TRBD1. Germline V lookup: CDR1 MNHEY, CDR2 SMNVEV (reference sequence). The ends lost 4 bases at V and 2 bases at J; junction bases unmatched: 13. The CDR3 length is 17 residues. The CDR3 DNA reads as TGTGCCAGCAGTTACCCGGCGTCACAGGGGAGAAACACTGAAGCTTTCTTT. This gives the protein CASSYPASQGRNTEAFF.

On this clonotype itself: A read error may produce the germline difference seen at one junction end. The V call is TRBV5-1, the J call TRBJ1-2; 9 bases align to TRBD1. The length of the CDR3 is 15 residues. The germline gives CDR1 SGHRS, CDR2 YFSETQ. The CDR3 sequence is CASSGGGTGLFEHAF. CDR3 sequence (DNA): TGCGCCAGCAGCGGAGGCGGGACAGGGCTCTTTGAACACGCCTTC.

This clonotype turned up a few times. The V call is TRBV2, the J call TRBJ1-1; D possibly corresponds to TRBD1 (6 bases). The germline CDR1 and CDR2 sequences are SNHLY and FYNNEI. V dropped 6 bases and J dropped 4 bases, with 15 bases sitting between them. This CDR3 has 14 amino acids. The CDR3 DNA sequence: TGTGCCAGCAGGCACAGGGAGAGAAGCACTGAAGCTTTCTTT. As protein: CASRHRERSTEAFF. Using reference TRBV2 and TRBJ1-1 for the parts outside the CDR3, the full variable domain is EPEVTQTPSHQVTQMGQEVILRCVPISNHLYFYWYRQILGQKVEFLVSFYNNEISEKSEIFDDQFSVERPDGSNFTLKIRSTKLEDSAMYFCASRHRERSTEAFFGQGTRLTVV.

This chain links TRBV9 with TRBJ1-1, with TRBD1 identical over 7 bases. Trimming at V came to 6 bases and at J to 2 bases, leaving 10 bases not matched to a gene. The CDR3 loop spans 15 amino acids. Germline CDR1 reads SGDLS; CDR2 reads YYNGEE. Here the CDR3 DNA reads TGTGCCAGCACCAAGACAGGGTGGCCTAACACTGAAGCTTTCTTT. This codes for CASTKTGWPNTEAFF.

The chain's CDR3 is CASRLPDLVGNQPQHF. CDR3 nucleotide sequence: TGTGCCAGCAGATTACCAGACCTGGTGGGCAATCAGCCCCAGCATTTT. The chain recombines TRBV6-4 with TRBJ1-5; D ambiguous. The V end lost 6 bases, the J end lost 2 bases, and 17 bases lay between the germline ends. The CDR3 covers 16 residues. Germline values: CDR1 MRHNA, CDR2 SNTAGT.

The chain carries TRBV5-5 and TRBJ2-4; 7 bases map to TRBD2. The germline V gene has CDR1 SGHKS and CDR2 YYEKEE (reference sequence). The junction had 4 bases not matched to a gene; V was cut back by 0 bases and J by 7 bases. The CDR3 has 14 residues. This CDR3 is CASSLGWGGNIQYF. The CDR3 nucleotides read TGTGCCAGCAGCTTGGGATGGGGGGGGAACATTCAGTACTTC.

In the case of this clonotype: A much larger clone differs from this one at a single base, so this may be a read error. The V call is TRBV29-1, the J call TRBJ2-1; the D is unclear. This CDR3 is 12 amino acids long. The germline CDR1 and CDR2 sequences are SQVTM and ANQGSEA. The chain's CDR3 is CSVEGVLDEQLF. The CDR3 DNA reads TGCAGCGTTGAAGGGGTACTCGATGAGCAGTTGTTC.

The genes are TRBV20-1 and TRBJ2-3; 9 bases map to TRBD2. Germline values: CDR1 DFQATT, CDR2 SNEGSKA (reference sequence). This CDR3 is 15 amino acids long. V trimming: 5 bases; J trimming: 5 bases; junction bases outside the gene matches: 11. In DNA form, the CDR3 reads TGCAGTGCTCGTCGGCGGGAGGGCCGTTTAGATACGCAGTATTTT. This translates into CSARRREGRLDTQYF.

J is TRBJ2-7 and V is TRBV5-1; 9 positions agree with TRBD1. The CDR3 has 16 amino acids. Trimming cost V 2 bases and J 6 bases; bases outside gene matches: 12. CDR1 and CDR2 from the germline V gene are SGHRS and YFSETQ. CDR3 in amino acids: CASSFAGTGSGSEQYF. CDR3 DNA sequence: TGCGCCAGCAGCTTTGCCGGGACAGGGTCGGGGAGCGAGCAGTACTTC. The full variable domain, completed using reference TRBV5-1 and TRBJ2-7, is KAGVTQTPRYLIKTRGQQVTLSCSPISGHRSVSWYQQTPGQGLQFLFEYFSETQRNKGNFPGRFSGRQFSNSRSEMNVSTLELGDSALYLCASSFAGTGSGSEQYFGPGTRLTVT.

This clonotype was seen a few times. Here the CDR3 reads CASSVGVGGVPEAFF. The DNA for the CDR3 is TGTGCCAGCAGCGTAGGTGTAGGGGGCGTTCCTGAAGCTTTCTTT. The rearrangement joins TRBV9 to TRBJ1-1, with TRBD1 identical over 7 bases. V was clipped by 0 bases and J by 6 bases; unmatched bases: 8. Per germline, CDR1 SGDLS and CDR2 YYNGEE. The CDR3 covers 15 residues.